The 30 T cell receptor beta chains below all came from one sample that was sequenced in a study of monozygotic twins with inflammatory bowel disease. TCRdb reprocessed the 5' RACE reads; each CDR3 protein has one entry and no DNA is given. Its listing shows approximately 160,000 distinct CDR3 sequences. The sample was blood. Receptor source: a human donor with ulcerative colitis or Crohn's disease, or a healthy co-twin of an affected twin (not recorded which).

The V call is TRBV20-1, the J call TRBJ1-6. The CDR3 contains 13 residues. The germline CDR1 and CDR2 sequences are DFQATT and SNEGSKA (reference sequence). The CDR3 loop is CSASRGKDSPLHF.

The chain combines TRBV7-2 with TRBJ2-5. This CDR3 contains 14 residues. CDR1 is SGHTA, CDR2 FQGNSA, per germline. CDR3 amino acids: CASSFGRRQETQYF.

V usage is TRBV3-1 and J usage is TRBJ2-7. CDR3 length: 15 residues. Germline assignment: CDR1 LGHDT and CDR2 YNNKEL (reference sequence). The CDR3 region is CASSHPAEMVYEQYF.

This chain links TRBV29-1 with TRBJ2-1; checking the TCRdb D call of TRBD1 is not possible without DNA. Germline values: CDR1 SQVTM, CDR2 ANQGSEA. The CDR3 contains 15 residues. The CDR3 is CSVEGGGSDWNEQFF.

The chain combines TRBV9 with TRBJ2-5. This CDR3 spans 14 amino acids. Germline values: CDR1 SGDLS, CDR2 YYNGEE. The CDR3 loop reads CASSVGSEGETQYF. Filled out from reference TRBV9 and TRBJ2-5, the complete variable domain reads DSGVTQTPKHLITATGQRVTLRCSPRSGDLSVYWYQQSLDQGLQFLIQYYNGEERAKGNILERFSAQQFPDLHSELNLSSLELGDSALYFCASSVGSEGETQYFGPGTRLLVL.

The V and J genes are TRBV29-1 and TRBJ2-7. There are 13 residues in the CDR3. Germline CDR1 SQVTM, CDR2 ANQGSEA. CDR3 in amino acids: CSVELPSSYEQYF.

This sequence joins TRBV6-2 or TRBV6-3 and TRBJ1-5; TCRdb indicates TRBD1, and absent DNA this call remains unverified. The CDR3 consists of 14 residues. The germline V gene encodes CDR1 MNHEY and CDR2 SVGEGT. The CDR3 sequence: CASSWGTQGQPQHF.

The CDR3 spells CAIREGRYSNQPQHF. The rearrangement uses TRBV10-3 and TRBJ1-5. The CDR3 runs 15 residues. Per the germline V gene, CDR1 is ENHRY and CDR2 is SYGVKD.

The chain couples TRBV15 to TRBJ2-3; checking the TCRdb D call of TRBD1 is not possible without DNA. Germline CDR1 and CDR2: LNHNV and YYDKDF (reference sequence). The CDR3 has 14 amino acids. Here the CDR3 reads CATSRAGTLDTQYF.

The chain couples TRBV10-3 to TRBJ2-3; TCRdb reports TRBD2, a call that lacks DNA to check it against. Per germline, CDR1 ENHRY and CDR2 SYGVKD. This CDR3 comprises 20 residues. CDR3 sequence reads: CAISESRGGTSGRLADTQYF.

The chain carries TRBV20-1 and TRBJ1-1. This CDR3 region has 11 residues. Germline V CDR1 and CDR2: DFQATT, SNEGSKA (reference sequence). CDR3 in amino acids: CSARTDAEAFF.

The chain uses TRBV6-2 or TRBV6-3 and TRBJ2-1; lacking DNA, the TRBD2 call made by TCRdb goes unchecked. CDR3 length equals 15 residues. CDR1 and CDR2 from the germline V gene are MNHEY and SVGEGT. The CDR3 sequence: CASLVAGGTYNEQFF.

This rearrangement joins TRBV5-1 to TRBJ2-7; TCRdb's D call of TRBD1 is untestable without DNA. Per the germline V gene, CDR1 is SGHRS and CDR2 is YFSETQ. The CDR3 consists of 15 residues. CDR3 sequence: CASSLGGTGLYEQYF.

The rearrangement links TRBV7-2 to TRBJ2-3. This CDR3 contains 15 residues. The germline CDR1 and CDR2 sequences are SGHTA and FQGNSA. CDR3 residues: CASSLDPISTDTQYF. Full variable domain (missing parts from reference TRBV7-2 and TRBJ2-3): GAGVSQSPSNKVTEKGKDVELRCDPISGHTALYWYRQSLGQGLEFLIYFQGNSAPDKSGLPSDRFSAERTGGSVSTLTIQRTQQEDSAVYLCASSLDPISTDTQYFGPGTRLTVL.

The chain carries TRBV7-3 and TRBJ2-2; no DNA is available, so the TRBD2 call from TCRdb remains unchecked. Germline-derived CDR1 and CDR2 are SGHTA and FQGTGA. This CDR3 contains 16 residues. The CDR3 loop is CASTLMAGVRTGELFF.

The genes are TRBV30 and TRBJ1-4. The CDR3 loop spans 13 amino acids. Per germline, CDR1 GTSNPN and CDR2 SVGIG (reference sequence). This CDR3 is CTWTRRSNEKLFF.

This sequence joins TRBV10-2 and TRBJ2-7; with no DNA, the TCRdb D assignment of TRBD2 cannot be verified. CDR1 and CDR2 from the germline V gene are WSHSY and SAAADI. The CDR3 runs 15 residues. The CDR3 loop reads CASKKAGGFSYEQYF.

The CDR3 protein is CASSLGQGGRNQPQHF. The chain carries TRBV7-8 and TRBJ1-5; TCRdb returns TRBD1, unconfirmable since there is no DNA. Germline V gene lookup returns CDR1 SGHVS and CDR2 FQNEAQ. The CDR3 has 16 amino acids.

The rearrangement uses TRBV7-2 and TRBJ2-1; TCRdb proposes TRBD2, but this gene call is untestable without DNA. The CDR3 is 15 residues long. CDR1 is SGHTA and CDR2 is FQGNSA in the germline V gene. CDR3 sequence: CASSLEGLAGNEQFF.

The rearrangement joins TRBV5-5 to TRBJ2-7; TCRdb names TRBD1, which stays unverified in the absence of DNA. From germline, CDR1 is SGHKS and CDR2 YYEKEE (reference sequence). The CDR3 length is 15 residues. The CDR3 is CASSFRPTGSYEQYF.

The genes are TRBV28 and TRBJ1-1; the D call from TCRdb, TRBD1, cannot be confirmed without DNA. This CDR3 has 13 amino acids. Germline CDR1 is MDHEN and CDR2 is SYDVKM. The CDR3 loop reads CASSLPRFTEAFF.

The V gene is TRBV30, the J gene TRBJ1-1. The CDR3 totals 12 residues. The germline V gene has CDR1 GTSNPN and CDR2 SVGIG (reference sequence). CDR3 amino acids: CAWSVLNTEAFF.

The chain has TRBV7-9 and TRBJ2-3. The CDR3 has 15 residues. Germline V gene lookup returns CDR1 SEHNR and CDR2 FQNEAQ (reference sequence). CDR3 loop: CASSPSSASTDMQYF.

V is TRBV7-2 and J is TRBJ2-1. Germline values: CDR1 SGHTA, CDR2 FQGNSA. The CDR3 is 16 residues long. The CDR3 is CASSLARGMTYGEQFF. Filled out from reference TRBV7-2 and TRBJ2-1, the complete variable domain reads GAGVSQSPSNKVTEKGKDVELRCDPISGHTALYWYRQSLGQGLEFLIYFQGNSAPDKSGLPSDRFSAERTGGSVSTLTIQRTQQEDSAVYLCASSLARGMTYGEQFFGPGTRLTVL.

V usage is TRBV18 and J usage is TRBJ2-2. Germline-derived CDR1 and CDR2 are KGHSH and LQKENI. CDR3 size: 16 residues. The CDR3 reads CASSPRQPANTGELFF.

The chain links TRBV29-1 to TRBJ2-2; there is no DNA to check the TCRdb D call of TRBD1. The germline gives CDR1 SQVTM, CDR2 ANQGSEA. This CDR3 spans 15 amino acids. The CDR3 sequence: CSVRAGTPNTGELLF.

The V call is TRBV5-1, the J call TRBJ2-3; TCRdb indicates TRBD2, and absent DNA this call remains unverified. CDR3 length: 18 amino acids. Germline lookup yields CDR1 SGHRS and CDR2 YFSETQ. Here the CDR3 reads CASSLASTSGRSADTQYF.

The chain employs TRBV6-2 or TRBV6-3 and TRBJ2-3. The CDR3 totals 14 residues. Per the germline V gene, CDR1 is MNHEY and CDR2 is SVGEGT. This chain's CDR3 is CASSYPGVTDTQYF.

The chain has TRBV11-2 and TRBJ2-1; TCRdb designates TRBD2, a call that cannot be tested without DNA. CDR1 and CDR2 (germline): SGHAT, FQNNGV. The length of the CDR3 is 16 residues. The CDR3 loop is CASSLELAGGYNEQFF.

The rearrangement links TRBV20-1 to TRBJ2-7; with no DNA, the TCRdb D assignment of TRBD2 cannot be verified. This CDR3 region has 12 residues. The germline CDR1 and CDR2 sequences are DFQATT and SNEGSKA (reference sequence). CDR3 region: CSASRTSYEQYF.